These 22 T cell receptor beta chains originate from one sample sequenced in a study of blood T cell repertoires in COVID-19. Only in-frame clones appear in the TCRdb table, and some are missing; sequencing was by immunoSEQ multiplex PCR. The sample contains 200,000 to 250,000 clones, 86% of which appear only once. Sequencing was performed on peripheral blood. Receptor source: a man aged 60 to 69 with acute or convalescent COVID-19.

The rearrangement joins TRBV6-5 to TRBJ2-2; 10 bases match TRBD1. The CDR3 consists of 15 residues. V shed 2 bases and J 4 bases; nucleotides not matched to a gene: 1. CDR1 MNHEY and CDR2 SVGAGI come from the germline V gene. The CDR3 bases are TGTGCCAGCAGTTACGGGACAGGGGTCACCGGGGAGCTGTTTTTT. This sequence encodes CASSYGTGVTGELFF.

The DNA of the CDR3 is TGTGCCAGCAGCTTGGATCCGGGTTCGAGGTATGGCTACACCTTC. It codes for CASSLDPGSRYGYTF. V and J are TRBV5-5 and TRBJ1-2, with D unresolved. CDR1 is SGHKS and CDR2 is YYEKEE in the germline V gene (reference sequence). The CDR3 runs 15 residues. Trimming shortened V by 0 bases and J by 5 bases, and 14 bases separated the two germline ends.

This clone appeared a few times. The chain has TRBV28 and TRBJ2-1; 13 bases agree with TRBD2. Germline V gene lookup returns CDR1 MDHEN and CDR2 SYDVKM. This CDR3 has 15 amino acids. V lost 7 bases and J lost 6; bases outside the gene matches: 6. The CDR3, as DNA: TGTGCCAGCAATCGACTAGCGGGAGGAGTCAATGAGCAGTTCTTC. The encoded protein is CASNRLAGGVNEQFF.

The chain recombines TRBV19 with TRBJ2-2; 8 nucleotides line up with TRBD2. The junction had 3 bases not matched to a gene; V was cut back by 8 bases and J by 4 bases. Germline loops: CDR1 LNHDA, CDR2 SQIVND (reference sequence). This CDR3 contains 13 residues. This CDR3 reads CASRLAGTGELFF. The CDR3 region has the DNA TGTGCCAGTCGGCTAGCGGGCACCGGGGAGCTGTTTTTT.

The chain employs TRBV6-2 or TRBV6-3 and TRBJ1-2; 8 nucleotides agree with TRBD1. This CDR3 is built from 15 residues. Germline values: CDR1 MNHEY, CDR2 SVGEGT. With V trimmed by 5 bases and J by 4 bases, 9 bases remained unmatched. CDR3 bases: TGTGCCAGCAGTCGCAGCCCCGGGACAGGCTATGGCTACACCTTC. Translation gives CASSRSPGTGYGYTF.

The J gene is TRBJ2-6, the V gene TRBV4-3; a weak D match, TRBD1 (6 bases). V gave up 0 bases and J gave up 2 bases, with 11 bases separating them. CDR1 is LGHNA and CDR2 is YSLEER in the germline V gene. The CDR3 consists of 17 residues. CDR3 loop: CASSQDLAGAGANVLTF. The CDR3 DNA reads TGCGCCAGCAGCCAAGATTTGGCAGGGGCTGGGGCCAACGTCCTGACTTTC.

This clone was found a few times. The chain is built from TRBV19 and TRBJ2-1, with 13 bases that match TRBD2. The CDR3 covers 18 residues. With 3 bases clipped from V and 3 bases from J, the junction kept 8 bases outside the gene matches. CDR1 LNHDA and CDR2 SQIVND come from the germline V gene (reference sequence). DNA for the CDR3: TGTGCCAGTAGTATTGGGACTAGCGGGGCGGTGGGCTACAATGAGCAGTTCTTC. This codes for CASSIGTSGAVGYNEQFF.

The chain combines TRBV15 with TRBJ2-3; 13 nucleotides match TRBD2. This CDR3 has 14 residues. The germline gives CDR1 LNHNV, CDR2 YYDKDF (reference sequence). Unmatched junction bases numbered 4, after V lost 8 bases and J lost 5 bases. The CDR3 spells CATRTSGSGDTQYF. For the CDR3, the DNA is TGTGCCACCCGGACTAGCGGGAGTGGAGATACGCAGTATTTT.

The chain is built from TRBV6-5 and TRBJ2-3; 9 bases match TRBD2. There are 16 residues in the CDR3. The J segment lost 4 bases and the V segment lost 0 bases, leaving 5 bases of the junction unmatched. Germline V gene data show CDR1 as MNHEY and CDR2 as SVGAGI. The CDR3 loop is CASSYSGTSPPDTQYF. CDR3 sequence (DNA): TGTGCCAGCAGTTACTCTGGGACTAGCCCCCCAGATACGCAGTATTTT.

The J gene is TRBJ2-7, the V gene TRBV13; D not resolved. The germline V gene has CDR1 PRHDT and CDR2 FYEKMQ (reference sequence). Trimming removed 1 base at V and 3 bases at J, with 10 bases between. CDR3 length equals 14 residues. Here the CDR3 reads CASSLVRGGYEQYF. As DNA, the CDR3 is TGTGCCAGCAGCTTAGTGCGTGGCGGCTACGAGCAGTACTTC.

This clone occurred a few times. This sequence joins TRBV6-4 and TRBJ1-1, with D hard to call. CDR1 and CDR2 (germline): MRHNA, SNTAGT. The CDR3 covers 13 residues. V was clipped by 0 bases and J by 1 base, with 3 bases between them. CDR3 region: CASSDSANTEAFF. Here the CDR3 DNA reads TGTGCCAGCAGTGACTCAGCGAACACTGAAGCTTTCTTT.

V usage is TRBV6-2 or TRBV6-3 and J usage is TRBJ1-5; D perhaps matches TRBD1 (6 bases). Germline loops: CDR1 MNHEY, CDR2 SVGEGT. V gave up 5 bases and J gave up 4 bases, with 18 bases separating them. There are 16 residues in the CDR3. DNA of the CDR3: TGTGCCAGCAGTGACCGGTTGGGGACACTAAATCAGCCCCAGCATTTT. It yields the protein CASSDRLGTLNQPQHF.

J is TRBJ1-2 and V is TRBV27, with D uncertain. The CDR3 is 13 amino acids. Germline lookup yields CDR1 MNHEY and CDR2 SMNVEV (reference sequence). Trimming stripped 5 bases from V and 4 bases from J, with 11 bases between. The CDR3 DNA follows: TGTGCCAGCAGTGTGGGGAGAGGCTATGGCTACACCTTC. As protein: CASSVGRGYGYTF.

This clone occurred once. The V and J genes are TRBV30 and TRBJ1-1; no reliable D call. The CDR3 is 13 residues long. Germline-derived CDR1 and CDR2 are GTSNPN and SVGIG (reference sequence). V gave up 1 base and J gave up 1 base, with 7 bases separating them. The CDR3: CAWSAGSNTEAFF. The CDR3 coding sequence is TGTGCCTGGAGTGCAGGATCGAACACTGAAGCTTTCTTT. The full variable domain, rest sourced from reference TRBV30 and TRBJ1-1, is SQTIHQWPATLVQPVGSPLSLECTVEGTSNPNLYWYRQAAGRGLQLLFYSVGIGQISSEVPQNLSASRPQDRQFILSSKKLLLSDSGFYLCAWSAGSNTEAFFGQGTRLTVV.

V is TRBV6-1 and J is TRBJ2-1, with 8 bases that match TRBD1. Germline V gene lookup returns CDR1 MNHNS and CDR2 SASEGT. This CDR3 region has 17 residues. Unmatched junction bases numbered 11, after V lost 3 bases and J lost 4 bases. CDR3: CASSDPGGGTGYNEQFF. CDR3 nucleotide sequence: TGTGCCAGCAGTGACCCCGGTGGGGGGACAGGTTACAATGAGCAGTTCTTC.

V gene TRBV9 combines with J gene TRBJ2-3, with no clear D. The CDR3 covers 15 residues. The V end was cut by 0 bases, the J end by 0 bases, with 8 bases between. Germline CDR1 is SGDLS and CDR2 is YYNGEE. Here the CDR3 reads CASSVDSRSTDTQYF. The DNA of the CDR3 is TGTGCCAGCAGCGTAGACTCGAGGAGCACAGATACGCAGTATTTT.

The genes are TRBV5-1 and TRBJ2-7; D may be TRBD1 (6 bases). Germline lookup yields CDR1 SGHRS and CDR2 YFSETQ. Between the trimmed V and J ends, which lost 1 base and 2 bases, there was a span of 7 bases. This CDR3 is built from 13 residues. CDR3 protein: CASSLNRAYEQYF. The CDR3 DNA is TGCGCCAGCAGCTTGAACAGGGCCTACGAGCAGTACTTC.

The rearrangement uses TRBV19 and TRBJ1-1; possible D gene TRBD1, 5 bases. CDR1 is LNHDA, CDR2 SQIVND, per germline (reference sequence). The CDR3 sequence is 15 residues long. V lost 7 bases and J 4 bases, leaving 19 bases between the germline ends. The chain's CDR3 is CASTPYRSRATEAFF. Here the CDR3 DNA reads TGTGCCAGTACCCCATACAGGTCCCGGGCCACTGAAGCTTTCTTT.

The J gene is TRBJ2-1, the V gene TRBV11-1, with 7 bases aligning to TRBD1. There are 15 residues in the CDR3. Germline V CDR1 and CDR2: SGHAT, FQDESV (reference sequence). The trim removed 1 base at V and 5 bases at J, leaving 5 bases unmatched. The CDR3 loop reads CASSLDRGLHNEQFF. The CDR3 coding sequence is TGTGCCAGCAGCTTAGACAGGGGATTGCACAATGAGCAGTTCTTC.

In nucleotides, the CDR3 is TGTGCCAGCAGCTCGGGACAGGGGGCCTGGTCGACGCAGTATTTT. It encodes CASSSGQGAWSTQYF. The V gene is TRBV28, the J gene TRBJ2-3, with 12 bases aligning to TRBD1. CDR3 length: 15 amino acids. Per the germline V gene, CDR1 is MDHEN and CDR2 is SYDVKM. With V trimmed by 6 bases and J by 9 bases, 10 bases remained unmatched.

V gene TRBV14 combines with J gene TRBJ1-5; 7 nucleotides match TRBD1. The J segment lost 4 bases and the V segment lost 2 bases, leaving 2 bases of the junction unmatched. CDR1 and CDR2 (germline): SGHDN, FVKESK. The CDR3 is made up of 14 amino acids. The CDR3 coding sequence is TGTGCCAGCAGCCAAACAGGGGCAAATCAGCCCCAGCATTTT. Translation gives CASSQTGANQPQHF.

The chain employs TRBV5-4 and TRBJ2-5; D remains ambiguous. CDR3 length: 12 residues. CDR1 SGHNT and CDR2 YYREEE come from the germline V gene (reference sequence). Trimming stripped 1 base from V and 5 bases from J, with 6 bases between. The CDR3 region is CASSLSSETQYF. In DNA, the CDR3 is TGTGCCAGCAGCTTGTCCTCGGAGACCCAGTACTTC.